This entry features one T cell receptor beta chain sequence. From the 5' RACE reads, TCRdb called clonotypes with MiXCR, one entry per CDR3 protein. Of 550,000 to 700,000 distinct CDR3 sequences in the sample, 21% were seen once. This sample was taken from a study of identical twins. Germline-derived CDR1 and CDR2 are MNHEY and SVGAGI. Germline trimming cut 2 bases from V and 6 bases from J; bases unmatched to any gene: 1. This CDR3 is 13 amino acids long. The data also belong to a second study, concerning T cells expressing NK-cell markers.

The source of this sequence is a woman younger than 35 in good health. The sequenced sample consisted of PBMCs. V and J are TRBV6-5 and TRBJ1-2; 9 nucleotides match TRBD1. This chain's CDR3 is CASSYGDRDGYTF. The CDR3 DNA reads as TGTGCCAGCAGTTACGGGGACAGGGATGGCTACACCTTC.